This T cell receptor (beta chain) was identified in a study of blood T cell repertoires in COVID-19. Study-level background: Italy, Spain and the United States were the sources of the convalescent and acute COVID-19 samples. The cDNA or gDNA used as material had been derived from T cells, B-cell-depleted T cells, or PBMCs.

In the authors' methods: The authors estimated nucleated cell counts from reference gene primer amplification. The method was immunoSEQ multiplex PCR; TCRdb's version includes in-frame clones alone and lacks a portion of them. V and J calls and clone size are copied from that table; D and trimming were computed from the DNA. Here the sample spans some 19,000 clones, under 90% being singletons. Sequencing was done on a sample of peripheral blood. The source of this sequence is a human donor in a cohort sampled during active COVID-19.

This chain's CDR3 is CASKPEGTDTQYF. The CDR3 DNA is TGTGCCAGCAAGCCGGAGGGCACAGATACGCAGTATTTT. The rearrangement uses TRBV28 and TRBJ2-3; TRBD2 might be the D (5 bases). This CDR3 has 13 residues. CDR1 and CDR2 from the germline V gene are MDHEN and SYDVKM. V was shortened by 7 bases and J by 1 base, with 9 bases between the two germline ends.